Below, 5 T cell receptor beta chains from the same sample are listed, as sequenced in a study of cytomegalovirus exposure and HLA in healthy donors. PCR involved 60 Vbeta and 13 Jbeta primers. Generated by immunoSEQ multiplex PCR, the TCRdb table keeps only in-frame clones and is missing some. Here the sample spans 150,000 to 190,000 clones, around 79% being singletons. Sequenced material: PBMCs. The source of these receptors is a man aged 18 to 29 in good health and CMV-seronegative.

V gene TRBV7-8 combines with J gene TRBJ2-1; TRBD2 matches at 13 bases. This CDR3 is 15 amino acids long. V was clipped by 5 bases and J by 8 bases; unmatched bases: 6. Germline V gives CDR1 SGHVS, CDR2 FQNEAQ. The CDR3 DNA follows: TGTGCCAGCAGCCTACGACTAGCGGGAGGACATGAGCAGTTCTTC. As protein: CASSLRLAGGHEQFF.

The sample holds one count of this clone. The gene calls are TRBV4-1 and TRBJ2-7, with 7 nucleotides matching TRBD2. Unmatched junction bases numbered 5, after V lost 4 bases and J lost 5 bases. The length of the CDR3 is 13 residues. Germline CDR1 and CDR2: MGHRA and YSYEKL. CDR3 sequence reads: CASSPGLLNEQYF. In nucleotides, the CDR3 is TGCGCCAGCAGCCCGGGACTACTCAACGAGCAGTACTTC.

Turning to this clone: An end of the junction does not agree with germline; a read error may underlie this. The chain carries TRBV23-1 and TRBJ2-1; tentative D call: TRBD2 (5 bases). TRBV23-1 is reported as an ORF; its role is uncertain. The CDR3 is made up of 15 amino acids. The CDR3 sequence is CASSHPQRSFNEQFF. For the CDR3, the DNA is TGCGCCAGCAGTCACCCCCAGCGGTCCTTCAATGAGCAGTTCTTC.

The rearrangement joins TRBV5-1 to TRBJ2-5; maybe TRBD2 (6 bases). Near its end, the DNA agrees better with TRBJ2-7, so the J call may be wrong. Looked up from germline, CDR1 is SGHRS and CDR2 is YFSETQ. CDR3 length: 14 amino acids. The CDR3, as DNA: TGCGCCAGCAGCTGGGGGGACTCCTCCTACGAGCAGTACTTC. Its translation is CASSWGDSSYEQYF.

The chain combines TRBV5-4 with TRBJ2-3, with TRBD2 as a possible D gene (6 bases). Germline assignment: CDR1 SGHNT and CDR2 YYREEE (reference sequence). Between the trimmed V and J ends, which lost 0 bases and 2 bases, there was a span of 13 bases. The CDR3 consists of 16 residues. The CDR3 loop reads CASSLAPGENTDTQYF. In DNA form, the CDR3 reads TGTGCCAGCAGCTTGGCCCCGGGGGAGAACACAGATACGCAGTATTTT.